The following is a T cell receptor (beta chain) sequence with its context. This CDR3 has 12 amino acids. Deletions cut 7 bases from V and 4 bases from J, with 10 bases between. CDR1 MDHEN and CDR2 SYDVKM come from the germline V gene. The sample belongs to a study of blood T cell repertoires in COVID-19. Study-level information: The United States, Italy and Spain supplied acute and convalescent COVID-19 samples. PBMCs, B-cell-depleted T cells, or T cells were the source of the cDNA or gDNA that made up the material.

Assay: immunoSEQ multiplex PCR; the TCRdb copy retains only in-frame clones and omits some. This table holds roughly 200,000 clones, 86% found once. The receptor was derived from a man in his forties with acute COVID-19. The source material was PBMCs or T cells enriched from blood (not recorded which). This chain joins TRBV28 and TRBJ1-1; tentative D call: TRBD1 (5 bases). The CDR3 is CASKGLATEAFF. CDR3 DNA sequence: TGTGCCAGCAAGGGGCTCGCCACTGAAGCTTTCTTT.